This TCR beta chain is drawn from a study of blood T cells in healthy people across ages. Findings of the study overall: Compared with aged donors, long-lived donors showed fewer expanded clones, suggesting selection. The study lacked donor CMV status, which possibly confounded expanded clonotype changes.

Points on this clonotype: No antigen is known for it.

For the second PCR, which ran for about 7 to 12 cycles, a sample-barcoded 5' primer and a J-beta primer mix were used. TCRdb redid the calling of the 5' RACE reads with MiXCR, one entry per CDR3 protein. The sample shows 1.5 million to 2 million distinct CDR3 sequences, about 30% of them seen only once. V shed 6 bases and J 4 bases; nucleotides not matched to a gene: 12. The CDR3 runs to 15 residues. Germline loops: CDR1 DFQATT, CDR2 SNEGSKA (reference sequence). Sequencing was performed on blood. The chain recombines TRBV20-1 with TRBJ2-5, with 9 bases fitting TRBD2. This TCR derives from a woman aged 25-40 years in good health. The CDR3 sequence: CSAKGGSGRLETQYF. The CDR3 nucleotides read TGCAGTGCCAAGGGGGGAAGCGGGAGGTTAGAGACCCAGTACTTC.